This T cell receptor beta chain was documented in a study of T cells in Graves' hyperthyroidism and ophthalmopathy. 10 ml of fresh peripheral blood supplied the PBMCs. This clonotype was counted ten times or more. Its antigen is not known. Study-level points and caveats: Blood also carried most thyroid clonotypes expanded above 0.001.

There are 16 residues in the CDR3. CDR1 is MNHEY, CDR2 SVGEGT, per germline. With 6 bases clipped from V and 1 base from J, the junction kept 7 bases outside the gene matches. Using RNA transcripts as the source, TCR beta CDR3 regions were amplified. The HTBI set primed first-round TCR CDR3 RT-PCR. TCRdb fed the multiplex PCR reads into MiXCR, producing one record per CDR3 protein. The table lists a few hundred thousand distinct CDR3 sequences, approximately 23% of them singletons, with approximately 54% in the top ten. The rearrangement uses TRBV6-2 or TRBV6-3 and TRBJ2-3, with 10 bases that match TRBD2. Specimen: blood. The source is a woman in her 70s with Graves' ophthalmopathy. The CDR3 bases are TGTGCCAGCAGGACATACGGACTAGCGGGCACAGATACGCAGTATTTT. Encoded protein: CASRTYGLAGTDTQYF.